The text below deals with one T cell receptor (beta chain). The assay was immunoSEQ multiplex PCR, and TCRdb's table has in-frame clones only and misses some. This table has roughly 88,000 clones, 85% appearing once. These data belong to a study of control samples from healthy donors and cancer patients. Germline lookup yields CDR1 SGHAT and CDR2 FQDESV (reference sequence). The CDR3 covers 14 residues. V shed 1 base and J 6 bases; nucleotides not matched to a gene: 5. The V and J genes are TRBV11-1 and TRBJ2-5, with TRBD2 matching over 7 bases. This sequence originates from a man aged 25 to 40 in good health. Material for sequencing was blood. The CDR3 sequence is CASSLGLADKTQYF. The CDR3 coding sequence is TGTGCCAGCAGCTTAGGACTAGCAGACAAGACCCAGTACTTC.